Detailed here is one T cell receptor (beta chain). Its antigen remains unidentified. This sample is part of a study of lymphopenia after photon versus proton radiotherapy. Clones were read by immunoSEQ multiplex PCR, and TCRdb kept only the in-frame ones, dropping some. This table holds more than 80,000 clones, 80% to 90% found once. Germline V gives CDR1 SGDLS, CDR2 YYNGEE. Trimming removed 0 bases from V and 6 bases from J; junction bases left unmatched: 11. This CDR3 is built from 18 residues. The study's findings and limits: Photon-treated patients lost naive T cells and TCR diversity; proton-treated stayed stable. Oligoclonal CD8+ Temra expansion after nadir drove photon patients' diversity drop.

Specimen: peripheral blood, collected from a patient treated with proton-based radiotherapy. The clonotype comes from a man in his sixties with pancreatic cancer. The chain couples TRBV9 to TRBJ2-7; 14 nucleotides line up with TRBD2. The CDR3 here is CASSVAETSGRAKVEQYF. CDR3 bases: TGTGCCAGCAGCGTAGCTGAGACTAGCGGGAGGGCCAAGGTCGAGCAGTACTTC.